This T cell receptor (beta chain) was observed in a study of human T cells and chemical hapten exposure. TCRdb fed the RACE reads into MiXCR, producing one record per CDR3 protein. The sample includes roughly 64,000 distinct CDR3 sequences, approximately 10% of them seen just once. The sample holds a few counts of this clonotype. With 4 bases removed from V and 7 bases from J, the gap between germline ends came to 13 bases. CDR3 length: 12 amino acids. From germline, CDR1 is GTSNPN and CDR2 SVGIG (reference sequence). Time point here: pre-sensitization, week 0. Documented treatment: therapeutic diphenylcyclopropenone sensitization with weekly scalp DPC.

This receptor was identified in a woman aged 40 to 49 with alopecia areata. Some clones in this sample may be carry-over from other donors' samples. The gene calls are TRBV30 and TRBJ1-1; D is unclear. The sample in question was whole blood, obtained in connection with sensitization to the hapten diphenylcyclopropenone (DPC). The CDR3 DNA follows: TGTGCCTGGACTACCACATTAGGTGAAGCTTTCTTT. It encodes CAWTTTLGEAFF.